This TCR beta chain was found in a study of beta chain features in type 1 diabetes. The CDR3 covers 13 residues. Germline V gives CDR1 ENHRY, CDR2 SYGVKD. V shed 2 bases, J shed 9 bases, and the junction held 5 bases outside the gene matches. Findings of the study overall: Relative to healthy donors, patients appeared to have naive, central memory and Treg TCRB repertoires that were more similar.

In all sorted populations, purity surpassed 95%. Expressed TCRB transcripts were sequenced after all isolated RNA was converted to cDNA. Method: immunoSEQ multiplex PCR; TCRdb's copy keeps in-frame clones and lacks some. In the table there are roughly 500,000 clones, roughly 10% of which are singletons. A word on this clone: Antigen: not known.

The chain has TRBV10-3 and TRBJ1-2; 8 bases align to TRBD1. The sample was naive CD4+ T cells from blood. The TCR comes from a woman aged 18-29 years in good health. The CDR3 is CAISELDRDSYTF. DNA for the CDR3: TGTGCCATCAGTGAGCTGGACAGGGATAGCTACACCTTC.